This T cell receptor beta chain stems from a study of somatic mutations in cytotoxic T cells in rheumatoid arthritis. About the research overall: Several of the V beta antibody-stained T-cell populations were flow-sorted at nearly 100% purity; V beta1+ cells were among them and were sequenced for TCRB. Overall study results and limits: For about an eighth of the roughly 60 patients, a single CD8+ clone accounted for more than 20% of CD8+ cells. Multiple comparisons were not accounted for in the slight TRBV07 underrepresentation seen in rheumatoid arthritis patients.

A remark on this clone: Its antigen is not known.

The protocol was immunoSEQ multiplex PCR, while the TCRdb copy is restricted to in-frame clones and leaves out a portion. The sample shows more than 15,000 clones, approximately 69% of them seen only once. In germline, CDR1 is MRHNA, CDR2 SNTAGT. The CDR3 contains 15 residues. Trimming at V came to 5 bases and at J to 3 bases, leaving 3 bases not matched to a gene. The sequencing sample was made of CD8+ T cells sorted from blood. The chain links TRBV6-4 to TRBJ2-3; 12 nucleotides line up with TRBD2. This sequence originates from a man in his fifties or sixties in good health. The CDR3 coding sequence is TGTGCCAGCAGTCATCTAGCGGGAGGGACAGATACGCAGTATTTT. Translation: CASSHLAGGTDTQYF.